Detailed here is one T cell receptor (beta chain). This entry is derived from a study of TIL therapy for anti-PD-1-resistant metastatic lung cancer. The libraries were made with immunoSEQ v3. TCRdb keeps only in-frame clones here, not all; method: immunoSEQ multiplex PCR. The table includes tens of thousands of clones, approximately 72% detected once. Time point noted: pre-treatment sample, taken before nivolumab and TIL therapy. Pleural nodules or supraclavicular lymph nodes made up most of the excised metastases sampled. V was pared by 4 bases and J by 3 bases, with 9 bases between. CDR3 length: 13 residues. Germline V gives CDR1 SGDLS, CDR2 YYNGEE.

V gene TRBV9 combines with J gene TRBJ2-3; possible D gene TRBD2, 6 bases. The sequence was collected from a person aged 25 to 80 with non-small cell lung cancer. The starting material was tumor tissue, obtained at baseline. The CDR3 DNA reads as TGTGCCAGCAGCAGACTAGTTACAGATACGCAGTATTTT. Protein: CASSRLVTDTQYF.